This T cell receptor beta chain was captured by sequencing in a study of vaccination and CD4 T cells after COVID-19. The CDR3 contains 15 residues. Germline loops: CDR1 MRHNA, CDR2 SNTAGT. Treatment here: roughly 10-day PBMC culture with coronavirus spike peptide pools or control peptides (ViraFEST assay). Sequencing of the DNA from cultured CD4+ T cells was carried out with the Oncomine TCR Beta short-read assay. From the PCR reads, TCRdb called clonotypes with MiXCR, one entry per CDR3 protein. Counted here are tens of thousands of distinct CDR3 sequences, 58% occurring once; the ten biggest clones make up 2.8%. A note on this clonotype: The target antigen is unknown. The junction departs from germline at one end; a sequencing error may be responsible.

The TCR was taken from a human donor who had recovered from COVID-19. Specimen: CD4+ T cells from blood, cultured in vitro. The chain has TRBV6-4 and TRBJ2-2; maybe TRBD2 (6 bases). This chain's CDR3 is CASSEEPGTPGGLFF. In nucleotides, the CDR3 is TGTGCCAGCAGTGAGGAGCCAGGGACGCCCGGGGGGCTGTTTTTT.